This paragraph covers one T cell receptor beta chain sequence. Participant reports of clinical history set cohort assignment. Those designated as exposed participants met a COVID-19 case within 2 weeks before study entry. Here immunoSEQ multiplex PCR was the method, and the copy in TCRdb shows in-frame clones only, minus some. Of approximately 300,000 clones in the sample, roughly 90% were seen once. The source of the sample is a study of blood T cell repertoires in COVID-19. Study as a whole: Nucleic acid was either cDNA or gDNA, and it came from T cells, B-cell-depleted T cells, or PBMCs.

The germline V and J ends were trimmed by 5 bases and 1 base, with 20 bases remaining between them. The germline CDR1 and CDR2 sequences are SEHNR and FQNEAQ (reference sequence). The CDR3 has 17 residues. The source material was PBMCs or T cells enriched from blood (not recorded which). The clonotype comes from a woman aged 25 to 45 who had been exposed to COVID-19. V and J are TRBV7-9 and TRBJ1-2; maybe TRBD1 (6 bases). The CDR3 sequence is CASSPTAPDRFNYGYTF. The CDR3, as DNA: TGTGCCAGCAGCCCCACTGCCCCGGACAGATTTAACTATGGCTACACCTTC.